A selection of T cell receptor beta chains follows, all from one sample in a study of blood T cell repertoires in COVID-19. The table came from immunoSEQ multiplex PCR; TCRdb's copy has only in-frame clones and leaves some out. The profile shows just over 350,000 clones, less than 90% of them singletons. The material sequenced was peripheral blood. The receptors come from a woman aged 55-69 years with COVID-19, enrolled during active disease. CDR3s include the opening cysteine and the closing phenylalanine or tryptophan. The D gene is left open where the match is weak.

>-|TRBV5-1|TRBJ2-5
CASSLTAGAGQETQYF
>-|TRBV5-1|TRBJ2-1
CASSLAAGYNEQFF
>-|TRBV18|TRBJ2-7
CASSRQALSYEQYF
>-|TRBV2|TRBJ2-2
CASSPDYTGELFF
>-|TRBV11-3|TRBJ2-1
CASSATGEQFF
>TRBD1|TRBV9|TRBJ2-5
CASSVGTGAFQETQYF
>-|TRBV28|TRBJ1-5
CTSSLYREPQHF
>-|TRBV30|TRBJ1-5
CAWRDSTNQPQHF
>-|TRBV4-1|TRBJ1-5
CASSQDPAGGDQPQHF
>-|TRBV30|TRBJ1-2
CAWRGGLPMTNYGYTF
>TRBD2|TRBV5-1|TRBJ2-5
CASSLTSGGQETQYF
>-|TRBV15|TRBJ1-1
CATSRGDGSGETEAFF
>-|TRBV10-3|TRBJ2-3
CAIGLSTDTQYF
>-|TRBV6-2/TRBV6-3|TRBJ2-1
CASSYFTRGSYNEQFF
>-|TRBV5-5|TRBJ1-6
CASSLGRVLSSYNSPLHF
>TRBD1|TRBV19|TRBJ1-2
CASSIRTGAYGYTF
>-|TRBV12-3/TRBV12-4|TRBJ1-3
CASSLTSGNTIYF
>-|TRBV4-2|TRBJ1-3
CASSQALSSGNTIYF
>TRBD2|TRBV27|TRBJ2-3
CASSLRGRAFTDTQYF
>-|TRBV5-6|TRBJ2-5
CASNREGPATPQYF
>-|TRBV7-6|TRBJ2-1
CASSPLVANEQFF
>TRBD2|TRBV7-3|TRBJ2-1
CASSRLGGGTFGEQFF
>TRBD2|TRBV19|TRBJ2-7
CASSSRGGYEQYF
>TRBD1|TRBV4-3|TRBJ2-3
CASSQTGFSDTQYF
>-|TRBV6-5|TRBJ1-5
CASRPGVSDNQPQHF
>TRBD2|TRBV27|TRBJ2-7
CASRGRVKDSYEQYF
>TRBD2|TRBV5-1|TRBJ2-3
CASSVGGAGTDTQYF
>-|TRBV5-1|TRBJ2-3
CASEGGPGTDTQYF
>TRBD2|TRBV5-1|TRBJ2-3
CASSLVLAGGPGDTQYF
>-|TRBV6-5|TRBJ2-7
CASRAARGYEQYF
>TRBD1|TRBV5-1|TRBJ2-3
CASSTGTGAGDTQYF
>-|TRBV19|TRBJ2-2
CASSMDREDTGELFF
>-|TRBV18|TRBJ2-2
CASSPPGAGVGELFF
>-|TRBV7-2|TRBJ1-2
CASSWDPGQTNYGYTF
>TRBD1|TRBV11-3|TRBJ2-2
CASSRRDREPTGELFF
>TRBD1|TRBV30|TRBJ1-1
CAWLQGMNTEAFF
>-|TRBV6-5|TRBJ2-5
CASIPRKNRDETQYF
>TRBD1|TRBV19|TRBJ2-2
CASTQTGGVTGELFF
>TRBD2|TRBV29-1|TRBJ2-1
CSVDHGGGYNEQFF
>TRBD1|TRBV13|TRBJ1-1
CASSSRDRGTEAFF
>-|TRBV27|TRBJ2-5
CASSKRGSGETQYF
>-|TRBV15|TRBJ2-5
CATSRDFPDSQETQYF
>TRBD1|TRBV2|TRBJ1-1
CASSRQGARLYTEAFF
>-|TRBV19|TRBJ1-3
CASSIVGQGSGNTIYF
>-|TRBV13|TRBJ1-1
CASSMKTALMNTEAFF
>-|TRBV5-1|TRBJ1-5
CASSLGQVGQPQHF
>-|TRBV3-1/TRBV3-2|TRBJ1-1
CASSQAAAGGLWAFF
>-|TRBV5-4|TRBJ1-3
CASSPNRGGNTIYF
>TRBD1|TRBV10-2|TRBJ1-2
CASSPGQGVAGLYGYTF
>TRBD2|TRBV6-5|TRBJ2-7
CASSTGGSYEQYF
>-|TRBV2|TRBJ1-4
CASTDREGEKLFF
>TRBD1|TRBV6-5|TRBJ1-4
CASMRGQGNEKLFF
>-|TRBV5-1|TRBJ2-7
CALRGGSYEQYF
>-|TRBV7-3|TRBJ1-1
CASSLNRLNTEAFF
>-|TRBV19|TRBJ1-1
CASRLGGATEAFF
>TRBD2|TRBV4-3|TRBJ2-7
CASSQTLAGAAYEQYF
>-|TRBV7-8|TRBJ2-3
CASSLKRISPDTQYF
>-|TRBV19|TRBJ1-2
CASSILSTDTYGYTF
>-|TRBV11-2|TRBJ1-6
CASSLVRQTNSPLHF